The 25 T cell receptor beta chains reported below all come from one sample, sequenced in a study of immune cell composition in non-small cell lung cancer. Some clones are missing from TCRdb's copy, which holds only in-frame ones; the method was immunoSEQ multiplex PCR. This table holds 2,000 to 2,500 clones, around 67% found once. The same data also contributed to another study, on CD4 T cells in lung cancer.

Material for sequencing was lung tumor tissue. The receptors derive from a human donor with non-small cell lung cancer.

V is TRBV10-2 and J is TRBJ2-3; 11 bases line up with TRBD2. The CDR3 extends over 16 amino acids. J gave up 4 bases and V 6 bases, and 9 bases lay outside the gene matches. Looked up from germline, CDR1 is WSHSY and CDR2 is SAAADI. In nucleotides, the CDR3 is TGCGCCAGCAGCAAAAATAGCGGGAGGGCCGCAGATACGCAGTATTTT. It translates to CASSKNSGRAADTQYF.

This chain uses TRBV9 with TRBJ2-1; tentatively, D is TRBD2 (5 bases). This CDR3 is built from 15 residues. The V end was cut by 1 base, the J end by 4 bases, with 12 bases between. Germline lookup yields CDR1 SGDLS and CDR2 YYNGEE. CDR3 region: CASSVTGETYNEQFF. The CDR3 DNA is TGTGCCAGCAGCGTAACTGGGGAGACATACAATGAGCAGTTCTTC.

The V gene is TRBV7-8, the J gene TRBJ2-1; tentative D call: TRBD2 (5 bases). The CDR3 contains 17 residues. The V gene lost 2 bases and the J gene lost 0 bases, with 14 bases spanning the gap. CDR1 and CDR2 from the germline V gene are SGHVS and FQNEAQ. The CDR3 DNA reads TGTGCCAGCAGCTTAACAATTGAGCGGTTCTCCTACAATGAGCAGTTCTTC. It specifies CASSLTIERFSYNEQFF. Full variable domain (rest looked up from reference TRBV7-8 and TRBJ2-1): GAGVSQSPRYKVAKRGQDVALRCDPISGHVSLFWYQQALGQGPEFLTYFQNEAQLDKSGLPSDRFFAERPEGSVSTLKIQRTQQEDSAVYLCASSLTIERFSYNEQFFGPGTRLTVL.

The gene calls are TRBV25-1 and TRBJ2-7; tentative D call: TRBD1 (7 bases). The CDR3 totals 15 residues. CDR1 and CDR2 from the germline V gene are MGHDK and SYGVNS. Trimming stripped 7 bases from V and 1 base from J, with 17 bases between. The CDR3 protein is CASTGGTVLSYEQYV. CDR3 in DNA: TGTGCCAGCACGGGCGGGACAGTCCTTTCCTACGAGCAGTACGTC.

V usage is TRBV29-1 and J usage is TRBJ1-4; 7 bases match TRBD1. The length of the CDR3 is 17 residues. J was trimmed by 2 bases and V by 2 bases; bases with no gene match: 11. Germline V gene lookup returns CDR1 SQVTM and CDR2 ANQGSEA. The CDR3 spells CSVEKAGGYSTNEKLFF. The CDR3 nucleotides are TGCAGCGTTGAAAAGGCAGGGGGATATTCGACTAATGAAAAACTGTTTTTT.

The CDR3 DNA reads TGTGCCAGCAGCCTTAGCCCGGGTGGGGAGCAGTACTTC. Translated: CASSLSPGGEQYF. The rearrangement joins TRBV9 to TRBJ2-7; D unresolved. The CDR3 has 13 amino acids. The V gene lost 4 bases and the J gene lost 7 bases, with 15 bases spanning the gap. Germline CDR1 and CDR2: SGDLS and YYNGEE.

The V call is TRBV18, the J call TRBJ1-3; TRBD1 agrees at 8 bases. Losses at the gene ends were 1 base for V and 4 bases for J; bases not matched to a gene: 6. The CDR3 has 16 residues. CDR1 and CDR2 from the germline V gene are KGHSH and LQKENI. The CDR3 DNA reads TGTGCCAGCTCACCACTCGGACAGGGCGGCGGAAACACCATATATTTT. Translation: CASSPLGQGGGNTIYF.

The chain links TRBV19 to TRBJ1-5; 8 nucleotides align to TRBD1. From germline, CDR1 is LNHDA and CDR2 SQIVND (reference sequence). The V segment lost 6 bases and the J segment 1 base; nucleotides outside the gene matches: 14. The CDR3 is 18 residues long. The DNA of the CDR3 is TGTGCCAGTAGATCGGAAGGACAGGGCTTGTTGAGCAATCAGCCCCAGCATTTT. Protein: CASRSEGQGLLSNQPQHF.

The chain links TRBV19 to TRBJ1-5, with 9 nucleotides matching TRBD1. V shed 2 bases and J 3 bases; nucleotides not matched to a gene: 11. Per the germline V gene, CDR1 is LNHDA and CDR2 is SQIVND (reference sequence). CDR3 length: 18 residues. CDR3 amino acids: CASSILAGTGKPNQPQHF. The CDR3 DNA follows: TGTGCCAGTAGTATACTCGCCGGGACAGGGAAACCCAATCAGCCCCAGCATTTT.

The J gene is TRBJ2-5, the V gene TRBV28; weak D call: TRBD2 (5 bases). Germline V gene lookup returns CDR1 MDHEN and CDR2 SYDVKM. V was trimmed by 5 bases and J by 2 bases, leaving 9 bases between them. The CDR3 extends over 13 amino acids. The CDR3 DNA is TGTGCCAGCAGTCCCGGGGTTCAAGAGACCCAGTACTTC. Encoded protein: CASSPGVQETQYF.

J is TRBJ2-3 and V is TRBV19; tentatively, D is TRBD2 (6 bases). V was trimmed by 3 bases and J by 0 bases, leaving 10 bases between them. Germline loops: CDR1 LNHDA, CDR2 SQIVND (reference sequence). The CDR3 extends over 15 amino acids. CDR3 region: CASSIGGISTDTQYF. The CDR3 coding sequence is TGTGCCAGTAGTATTGGAGGGATTAGCACAGATACGCAGTATTTT.

This chain uses TRBV9 with TRBJ2-2, with D possibly being TRBD1 (5 bases). V shed 5 bases and J shed 6 bases, with 17 bases lying between them. The CDR3 spans 15 residues. CDR1 SGDLS and CDR2 YYNGEE come from the germline V gene. The CDR3 DNA follows: TGTGCCAGCAGTACATCAGGGTCGGCATCCGGGGAGCTGTTTTTT. This encodes CASSTSGSASGELFF.

The gene calls are TRBV5-6 and TRBJ2-7, with TRBD1 identical over 9 bases. The CDR3 sequence is 16 residues long. The V gene end was trimmed by 1 base and the J gene end by 1 base; junction bases not matched to a gene: 6. Germline V gene lookup returns CDR1 SGHDT and CDR2 YYEEEE. The CDR3 nucleotides read TGTGCCAGCAGCTTGTTGGGACAGGGCTTTTCCTACGAGCAGTACGTC. The encoded protein is CASSLLGQGFSYEQYV.

The V call is TRBV6-5, the J call TRBJ2-7; 9 nucleotides line up with TRBD1. Germline CDR1 is MNHEY and CDR2 is SVGAGI. The CDR3 spans 15 residues. Trimming at V came to 6 bases and at J to 0 bases, leaving 6 bases not matched to a gene. In DNA form, the CDR3 reads TGTGCCAGCAGGCCTACAGGGGGCGCCTCCTACGAGCAGTACTTC. As protein: CASRPTGGASYEQYF.

This clone was seen a single time. This sequence joins TRBV7-9 and TRBJ2-7; 8 nucleotides match TRBD1. CDR1 SEHNR and CDR2 FQNEAQ come from the germline V gene (reference sequence). With V trimmed by 10 bases and J by 6 bases, 17 bases remained unmatched. This CDR3 is built from 15 residues. The CDR3 spells CANHPGEQGGCEQYV. The CDR3 nucleotides read TGTGCCAACCACCCCGGGGAACAGGGGGGTTGCGAGCAGTACGTC.

The rearrangement uses TRBV19 and TRBJ1-2; D may be TRBD1 (6 bases). CDR1 LNHDA and CDR2 SQIVND come from the germline V gene (reference sequence). The CDR3 extends over 15 amino acids. The ends were cut back, 0 bases at V and 4 bases at J, with 12 bases in the middle. In nucleotides, the CDR3 is TGTGCCAGTAGTATAGAGGCAGGGGCCCTCTATGGCTACACCTTC. It is translated as CASSIEAGALYGYTF.

The rearrangement joins TRBV14 to TRBJ1-2; unclear D gene. Germline V gene lookup returns CDR1 SGHDN and CDR2 FVKESK. Deletions cut 4 bases from V and 7 bases from J, with 10 bases between. The CDR3 contains 12 residues. The CDR3 bases are TGTGCCAGCAGCCCCCTTGGTAGTGGCTACACCTTC. Translating it yields CASSPLGSGYTF.

The chain joins TRBV5-1 to TRBJ2-7, with 9 bases that match TRBD1. Unmatched junction bases numbered 5, after V lost 4 bases and J lost 0 bases. This CDR3 has 15 residues. Germline CDR1 reads SGHRS; CDR2 reads YFSETQ. CDR3 loop: CASSAGQGNSYEQYF. The CDR3 nucleotides read TGCGCCAGCAGCGCCGGACAGGGGAACTCCTACGAGCAGTACTTC.

This chain links TRBV6-1 with TRBJ2-7; possibly TRBD1 for D (6 bases). This CDR3 spans 15 amino acids. Deletions cut 8 bases from V and 0 bases from J, with 17 bases between. Germline V gene lookup returns CDR1 MNHNS and CDR2 SASEGT. The CDR3 region has the DNA TGTGCCAGCCAAAATTCAGAGGGGGTCTCCTACGAGCAGTACTTC. Amino acids: CASQNSEGVSYEQYF.

The chain links TRBV5-1 to TRBJ2-1; 10 nucleotides match TRBD1. Germline V gives CDR1 SGHRS, CDR2 YFSETQ. The CDR3 is made up of 15 amino acids. The ends lost 2 bases at V and 8 bases at J; junction bases unmatched: 7. CDR3 in DNA: TGCGCCAGCAGCTTATCTCATGGACAGGGGGATGAGCAGTTCTTC. This codes for CASSLSHGQGDEQFF.

This clone turned up a few times. DNA for the CDR3: TGCGCCAGCAGCCAAGATTCCACGGGAGGGGCGGGGACCCAGTACTTC. Amino acids: CASSQDSTGGAGTQYF. The V call is TRBV4-1, the J call TRBJ2-5, with TRBD2 matching 8 bases. The germline CDR1 and CDR2 sequences are MGHRA and YSYEKL. With 0 bases clipped from V and 7 bases from J, the junction kept 10 bases outside the gene matches. The CDR3 runs to 16 residues.

V and J are TRBV7-8 and TRBJ2-1; TRBD2 matches 12 bases. The CDR3 covers 13 residues. The germline V gene encodes CDR1 SGHVS and CDR2 FQNEAQ. Unmatched junction bases numbered 0, after V lost 8 bases and J lost 4 bases. CDR3 nucleotides: TGTGCCAGCGGACTAGCGGGGTACAATGAGCAGTTCTTC. Translated: CASGLAGYNEQFF.

This clone occurred a few times. The chain has TRBV5-1 and TRBJ2-7, with D possibly being TRBD2 (6 bases). CDR1 and CDR2 from the germline V gene are SGHRS and YFSETQ. This CDR3 has 14 residues. The V gene lost 4 bases and the J gene lost 4 bases, with 15 bases spanning the gap. The CDR3 DNA reads TGCGCCAGCAGCCCGCGACTAGGGGCATACGAGCAGTACTTC. Encoded protein: CASSPRLGAYEQYF.

The gene calls are TRBV7-3 and TRBJ2-3; perhaps TRBD2 as D (6 bases). Deletions cut 5 bases from V and 0 bases from J, with 12 bases between. CDR1 SGHTA and CDR2 FQGTGA come from the germline V gene. This CDR3 is built from 15 residues. CDR3 amino acids: CASSRDSSSTDTQYF. The CDR3 nucleotides are TGTGCCAGCAGCCGGGACTCCTCTAGCACAGATACGCAGTATTTT. The variable domain in full, with the rest retrieved from reference TRBV7-3 and TRBJ2-3, is GAGVSQTPSNKVTEKGKYVELRCDPISGHTALYWYRQSLGQGPEFLIYFQGTGAADDSGLPNDRFFAVRPEGSVSTLKIQRTERGDSAVYLCASSRDSSSTDTQYFGPGTRLTVL.

Written as DNA, the CDR3 is TGTGCCAGCAGCGCGGGGGGCTCCCAAGAGACCCAGTACTTC. Translated, it gives CASSAGGSQETQYF. This chain links TRBV5-4 with TRBJ2-5; TRBD2 matches 8 bases. The junction had 3 bases not matched to a gene; V was cut back by 4 bases and J by 1 base. CDR1 is SGHNT and CDR2 is YYREEE in the germline V gene (reference sequence). The CDR3 is 14 amino acids.